This T cell receptor beta chain was sequenced in a study of blood T cell repertoires in COVID-19. In the original workflow: Estimation of nucleated cell counts was performed using reference gene primer amplification. Assay used: immunoSEQ multiplex PCR; TCRdb lists only in-frame clones, some missing. V, J and clone size derive from that table, while D and trimming were established from the DNA sequence. Of about 140,000 clones listed, around 81% are singletons. Germline CDR1 reads LNHDA; CDR2 reads SQIVND (reference sequence). The J segment lost 6 bases and the V segment lost 6 bases, leaving 11 bases of the junction unmatched. This CDR3 has 14 amino acids.

Material: peripheral blood. This chain joins TRBV19 and TRBJ2-7; TRBD1 matches at 7 bases. The clonotype originates from a human donor in a cohort sampled during active COVID-19. The CDR3 is CASSRGDRVGEQYF. Here the CDR3 DNA reads TGTGCCAGTAGCAGAGGCGACAGGGTAGGCGAGCAGTACTTC.